The present T cell receptor beta chain was sequenced within a study of CXCR3-negative and CXCR3-positive naive CD8 T cells. On the study more broadly: About 135 million TRB reads in total, about 1.5 +/- 0.3 million per library.

Regarding this clonotype: Its cognate antigen is unknown.

In preparing the TRB cDNA libraries, 5' RACE with UMI labels was used. No DNA is given; TCRdb re-called the 5' RACE reads and lists each CDR3 protein once. This repertoire includes 65,000 to 85,000 distinct CDR3 sequences. The CDR3 covers 14 residues. Germline CDR1 and CDR2: MNHEY and SVGEGT. Findings and caveats of the study: Fresh PBMCs were used in most assays, and CXCR3 expression partially decreased after cryopreservation.

Phenotypically, naive CD8+ T cells corresponded to CD45RO-CCR7+CD27+CD95-. Sequenced: naive CXCR3- CD8+ T cells from blood. The subset here: CD45RO-CCR7+CD27+CD95- naive CD8+ T cells lacking CXCR3 (TNR3-). This chain links TRBV6-2 or TRBV6-3 with TRBJ2-2; the D call of TRBD1 rests on TCRdb alone, since no DNA is present to check it. The sequence was collected from a human donor in good health. Some clones in this sample may be carry-over from other donors' samples. This CDR3 is CASGRGTATGELFF.